This T cell receptor beta chain is from a study of graft-versus-host responses after intestinal transplantation. Study as a whole: Every recipient underwent anti-thymocyte globulin induction, then tacrolimus and steroids for 3 to 4 years.

The V and J ends lost 2 bases and 4 bases respectively, with 12 bases between them. The germline gives CDR1 MNHNS, CDR2 SASEGT. The CDR3 totals 15 residues. Sequencing used immunoSEQ multiplex PCR; TCRdb keeps in-frame clones, though not all of them. The profile shows some 120,000 clones, just under 95% of them singletons. This clone was seen only a few times. The antigen is unknown. The clonotype was recovered from a human donor who was the organ donor for an intestinal transplant. The rearrangement links TRBV6-1 to TRBJ1-3; possible D gene TRBD1, 6 bases. Material: unstimulated CD8+ T cells sorted from spleen or lymph node cells, obtained before transplant. CDR3 sequence (DNA): TGTGCCAGCAGTGAAAGGGGGGTTTCAGGAAACACCATATATTTT. This translates into CASSERGVSGNTIYF.